Below, one T cell receptor beta chain is given with its context. Its antigen is unknown. These data are taken from a study of T-cell memory formation after mild COVID-19. Looking at the study overall: Largely, the TCR clusters proved donor specific. Broader study findings: Second-wave clones reaching peak frequency on day 37 lacked confirmed SARS-CoV-2 specificity.

5'RACE, which relied on constant-segment primers, yielded TCR alpha and TCR beta cDNA libraries carrying sample barcodes and UMIs. Each CDR3 protein gets one entry after TCRdb re-called the 5' RACE reads with MiXCR. The sample has around 250,000 distinct CDR3 sequences, around 15% seen once. This receptor was obtained from a man between 18 and 29 years old who had mild COVID-19 (a few samples of this study predate the infection). Cell type and time point are not known. The sequencing sample was made of PBMCs or a T cell subset sorted from them (not recorded which).

The CDR3, as DNA: TGTGCCTGGGACGCGGGGGAGCAAGAGACCCAGTACTTC. This gives the protein CAWDAGEQETQYF. The chain joins TRBV30 to TRBJ2-5; 7 nucleotides agree with TRBD2. V lost 5 bases to trimming and J lost 2 bases; unmatched junction nucleotides: 5. Germline-derived CDR1 and CDR2 are GTSNPN and SVGIG (reference sequence). CDR3 length: 13 residues. Combining the CDR3 with reference TRBV30 and TRBJ2-5 gives the whole variable domain SQTIHQWPATLVQPVGSPLSLECTVEGTSNPNLYWYRQAAGRGLQLLFYSVGIGQISSEVPQNLSASRPQDRQFILSSKKLLLSDSGFYLCAWDAGEQETQYFGPGTRLLVL.